What follows are 9 T cell receptor beta chains derived from one specimen sequenced in a study of shared clonotypes between healthy human individuals. The data were produced by immunoSEQ multiplex PCR, yet TCRdb's version contains in-frame clones alone and is incomplete. Of more than 2 million clones in the sample, less than 95% were seen once. CD45RO-negative CD8 cells positively selected for CCR7 made up the naive population, which excluded terminally differentiated effector memory CD45RA+ cells. The sample was naive CD8+ T cells sorted from blood. These receptors originate from a man younger than 35 in good health.

The J gene is TRBJ2-1, the V gene TRBV6-6; a weak D match, TRBD2 (5 bases). V lost 8 bases and J 2 bases, leaving 16 bases between the germline ends. The CDR3 contains 15 residues. Germline CDR1 and CDR2: MNHNY and SVGAGI (reference sequence). CDR3 DNA sequence: TGTGCCAGCGACGGGGAGTGGGCCACCTACAATGAGCAGTTCTTC. Amino acids: CASDGEWATYNEQFF.

Only one count was recorded for this clone. A much larger clonotype is one base distant, so this may be a read error. V and J are TRBV7-8 and TRBJ1-1, with D perhaps TRBD1 (5 bases). The CDR3 loop spans 13 amino acids. Trimming removed 4 bases from V and 1 base from J, with 7 bases in between. Germline CDR1 SGHVS, CDR2 FQNEAQ. In DNA, the CDR3 is TGTGCCAGCAGCTACGGGGGGAACACTGAAGCTTTCTTT. Protein: CASSYGGNTEAFF.

The J gene is TRBJ2-5, the V gene TRBV10-2; TRBD1 matches at 8 bases. Per germline, CDR1 WSHSY and CDR2 SAAADI. V was pared by 2 bases and J by 5 bases, with 7 bases of the junction left unmatched. There are 15 residues in the CDR3. The CDR3 loop reads CASSEQPGGAETQYF. The CDR3 bases are TGCGCCAGCAGTGAGCAACCAGGGGGCGCGGAGACCCAGTACTTC.

The sample holds one count of this clone. V is TRBV7-2 and J is TRBJ2-2, with 11 bases matching TRBD2. Germline CDR1 and CDR2: SGHTA and FQGNSA. This CDR3 is built from 19 residues. The J segment lost 4 bases and the V segment lost 4 bases, leaving 14 bases of the junction unmatched. CDR3 DNA: TGTGCCAGCAGCTCCAATTACCTCGGGACTAGCGGTACCACCGGGGAGCTGTTTTTT. As protein: CASSSNYLGTSGTTGELFF.

Of note for this clone: A much more abundant neighbour one base away suggests this may be a read error. V usage is TRBV13 and J usage is TRBJ2-2; D gene ambiguous. V dropped 1 base and J dropped 6 bases, with 0 bases sitting between them. CDR3 size: 11 residues. Germline loops: CDR1 PRHDT, CDR2 FYEKMQ (reference sequence). CDR3 region: CASSLAGELFF. The CDR3 bases are TGTGCCAGCAGCTTAGCCGGGGAGCTGTTTTTT.

DNA of the CDR3: TGTGCCAGCAGTGGGACAGGGGAAAACATTCAGTACTTC. Protein: CASSGTGENIQYF. This sequence joins TRBV27 and TRBJ2-4, with 10 bases identical to TRBD1. CDR3 length equals 13 residues. Germline V gene sequence: CDR1 MNHEY, CDR2 SMNVEV (reference sequence). V shed 5 bases, J shed 5 bases, and the junction held 0 bases outside the gene matches.

Worth noting for this clone: The same CDR3 can be traced to other DNA sequences in this sample. The J gene is TRBJ1-5, the V gene TRBV27; 7 nucleotides line up with TRBD1. Trimming cost V 5 bases and J 3 bases; bases outside gene matches: 4. The CDR3 spans 14 residues. The germline V gene has CDR1 MNHEY and CDR2 SMNVEV (reference sequence). CDR3 sequence (DNA): TGTGCCAGCAGTGTACAGGGGCTCAATCAGCCCCAGCATTTT. It is translated as CASSVQGLNQPQHF.

V gene TRBV25-1 combines with J gene TRBJ1-4, with a weak D call TRBD1 (5 bases). V lost 6 bases to trimming and J lost 6 bases, with 17 bases between them. In germline, CDR1 is MGHDK, CDR2 SYGVNS. This CDR3 region has 15 residues. The CDR3 DNA reads TGTGCCAGCAGCGGCCCCAGGGAGGCGGATGAAAAACTGTTTTTT. Translating it yields CASSGPREADEKLFF.

The chain carries TRBV7-2 and TRBJ2-2; 10 nucleotides match TRBD2. The V gene end was trimmed by 5 bases and the J gene end by 4 bases; junction bases not matched to a gene: 10. The CDR3 consists of 17 residues. The V gene's germline CDR1 is SGHTA and CDR2 FQGNSA. CDR3 sequence reads: CASSPDGTSEPTGELFF. DNA for the CDR3: TGTGCCAGCAGCCCCGACGGGACTAGCGAGCCCACCGGGGAGCTGTTTTTT. Combining the CDR3 with reference TRBV7-2 and TRBJ2-2 gives the whole variable domain GAGVSQSPSNKVTEKGKDVELRCDPISGHTALYWYRQSLGQGLEFLIYFQGNSAPDKSGLPSDRFSAERTGGSVSTLTIQRTQQEDSAVYLCASSPDGTSEPTGELFFGEGSRLTVL.